The 6 T cell receptor beta chains given below trace back to one sample, sequenced in a study of OX40 agonist ivuxolimab in advanced cancers. This table comes from immunoSEQ multiplex PCR, and its TCRdb copy is limited to in-frame clones, with some not included. The sample shows some 17,000 clones, around 70% of them seen only once. The sequencing here drew on CD4+ or CD8+ T cells sorted from blood, taken in a trial of the OX40 agonist ivuxolimab. These receptors were taken from an adult with an advanced solid tumor such as melanoma, head and neck, liver or kidney cancer.

The rearrangement links TRBV27 to TRBJ1-1; no definite D call. There are 13 residues in the CDR3. Trimming removed 5 bases from V and 3 bases from J, with 10 bases in between. In germline, CDR1 is MNHEY, CDR2 SMNVEV (reference sequence). The CDR3 coding sequence is TGTGCCAGCAGTCTAAACTTCTACACTGAAGCTTTCTTT. This gives the protein CASSLNFYTEAFF.

The chain employs TRBV15 and TRBJ2-1, with TRBD1 matching 7 bases. Germline V lookup: CDR1 LNHNV, CDR2 YYDKDF (reference sequence). The CDR3 contains 17 residues. The ends lost 0 bases at V and 4 bases at J; junction bases unmatched: 9. The CDR3: CATSREIKEQGYNEQFF. Here the CDR3 DNA reads TGTGCCACCAGCAGAGAGATAAAGGAACAGGGGTACAATGAGCAGTTCTTC. Full variable domain (rest looked up from reference TRBV15 and TRBJ2-1): DAMVIQNPRYQVTQFGKPVTLSCSQTLNHNVMYWYQQKSSQAPKLLFHYYDKDFNNEADTPDNFQSRRPNTSFCFLDIRSPGLGDTAMYLCATSREIKEQGYNEQFFGPGTRLTVL.

The genes are TRBV28 and TRBJ1-2; D unresolved. Trimming took off 10 bases at V and 2 bases at J, with 2 bases between the two ends. The CDR3 totals 9 residues. The germline V gene encodes CDR1 MDHEN and CDR2 SYDVKM. The CDR3 nucleotides read TGTGCCACGAACTATGGCTACACCTTC. This gives the protein CATNYGYTF.

This clone was seen only a few times. This rearrangement joins TRBV7-3 to TRBJ2-1; 8 positions match TRBD2. Germline CDR1 and CDR2: SGHTA and FQGTGA. Trimming cost V 4 bases and J 2 bases; bases outside gene matches: 7. This CDR3 has 16 amino acids. The CDR3 loop is CASSWTGGATYNEQFF. The CDR3 nucleotides read TGTGCCAGCAGCTGGACCGGGGGGGCGACCTACAATGAGCAGTTCTTC.

This chain connects TRBV9 to TRBJ2-7; a weak D match, TRBD2 (5 bases). This CDR3 comprises 15 residues. The germline V gene encodes CDR1 SGDLS and CDR2 YYNGEE. Between the trimmed V and J ends, which lost 4 bases and 4 bases, there was a span of 18 bases. CDR3 nucleotide sequence: TGTGCCAGCAGCCCCCAGGACTTTTCGACGTACGAGCAGTACTTC. Translated, it gives CASSPQDFSTYEQYF.

The rearrangement joins TRBV28 to TRBJ2-3, with 12 bases lining up with TRBD2. The CDR3 is 15 amino acids. The V and J ends lost 8 bases and 2 bases, in that order; junction bases with no gene match: 5. Germline V gene sequence: CDR1 MDHEN, CDR2 SYDVKM. The CDR3 bases are TGTGCCAGCTCTCTAGCGGGGGGGCTCACAGATACGCAGTATTTT. This encodes CASSLAGGLTDTQYF. Full variable domain (rest looked up from reference TRBV28 and TRBJ2-3): DVKVTQSSRYLVKRTGEKVFLECVQDMDHENMFWYRQDPGLGLRLIYFSYDVKMKEKGDIPEGYSVSREKKERFSLILESASTNQTSMYLCASSLAGGLTDTQYFGPGTRLTVL.